These 8 T cell receptor beta chains came from one sample sequenced in a study of tumor and adjacent non-tumor tissue in lung cancer. No cell sorting was done before RNA was extracted from the tissue. Distant lung tissue was collected more than 3 cm away from the tumor edge. The library came from three nested PCR rounds adapted from ARM-PCR protocols. Using its own MiXCR run on the multiplex PCR reads, TCRdb lists one record per CDR3 protein. The sample carries fewer than 100,000 distinct CDR3 sequences, approximately 81% recorded once. Sequencing input: distant non-tumor lung tissue. Receptors originate from a man in his sixties with non-small cell lung cancer.

This clonotype was seen only once. The junction shows a germline mismatch at one end, possibly a read error. The rearrangement uses TRBV20-1 and TRBJ1-6; D gene ambiguous. The CDR3 runs 16 residues. Germline CDR1 is DFQATT and CDR2 is SNEGSKA (reference sequence). CDR3 sequence reads: CSAQNPDFGSNSPLHF. In DNA form, the CDR3 reads TGCAGTGCCCAGAACCCCGACTTCGGGAGTAATTCGCCCCTCCACTTT.

The V call is TRBV6-5, the J call TRBJ2-3; unclear D gene. The CDR3 runs to 14 residues. Germline CDR1 and CDR2: MNHEY and SVGAGI. With 6 bases removed from V and 14 bases from J, the gap between germline ends came to 24 bases. The DNA of the CDR3 is TGTGCCAGCAGAGTCGGCTTATTCACAGATTCGCGGTATTTT. As protein: CASRVGLFTDSRYF.

In the case of this clonotype: The CDR3 does not end in the conserved phenylalanine or tryptophan, so this is likely a read error. The chain recombines TRBV20-1 with TRBJ2-7; D uncertain. Germline CDR1 is DFQATT and CDR2 is SNEGSKA (reference sequence). This CDR3 contains 13 residues. Trimming took off 4 bases at V and 6 bases at J, with 16 bases between the two ends. Here the CDR3 DNA reads TGCAGTGCTATGGGGATGGTTATAGGCGAGCAGTACTCC. It codes for CSAMGMVIGEQYS.

In the case of this clonotype: At one of its ends the junction is not consistent with the germline gene, which may arise from a read error. The rearrangement joins TRBV29-1 to TRBJ2-7; TRBD2 might be the D (5 bases). Germline-derived CDR1 and CDR2 are SQVTM and ANQGSEA. The CDR3 runs 10 residues. CDR3 DNA: TGTAGCGATGTTCAGCACGAGCTGTACTTC. This translates into CSDVQHELYF.

The V and J genes are TRBV11-1 and TRBJ2-1; perhaps D is TRBD1 or TRBD2 (5 bases each). Per germline, CDR1 SGHAT and CDR2 FQDESV (reference sequence). This CDR3 contains 14 residues. V was pared by 4 bases and J by 0 bases, with 7 bases between. The CDR3 here is CASSWGSSYNEQFF. The CDR3 DNA is TGTGCCAGCAGCTGGGGGAGCTCCTACAATGAGCAGTTCTTC.

Concerning this clonotype itself: The CDR3 does not close with the conserved phenylalanine or tryptophan, likely indicating a read error. The V call is TRBV4-3, the J call TRBJ1-1, with no clear D. The CDR3 loop spans 16 amino acids. Germline loops: CDR1 LGHNA, CDR2 YSLEER. CDR3 amino acids: CASSQDLCGSGTEAFS. Here the CDR3 DNA reads TGCGCCAGCAGTCAAGATTTATGTGGCAGCGGCACTGAAGCTTTCTCT.

As for this clonotype: An end of the junction does not agree with germline; a read error may underlie this. This sequence joins TRBV5-6 and TRBJ1-1, with D possibly matching TRBD1 (5 bases). The CDR3 loop spans 13 amino acids. Germline CDR1 and CDR2: SGHDT and YYEEEE. In DNA, the CDR3 is TGTGGCGGCAGCTTGCTTCAGGGCAGTGAAGCTTTATTT. Protein sequence: CGGSLLQGSEALF.

To note about this clonotype: At one end, the junction sequence differs from germline, possibly due to a read error. J is TRBJ2-7 and V is TRBV6-6; D might be TRBD1 (6 bases). The germline CDR1 and CDR2 sequences are MNHNY and SVGAGI (reference sequence). The CDR3 is 14 amino acids. Written as DNA, the CDR3 is TGTGCCAACAGCCTCCGGGACACGACCTATGAGCAGTACTTC. Translated, it gives CANSLRDTTYEQYF.